The subject of this entry is one T cell receptor (beta chain). Its target is unknown. These data belong to a study of T cell responses to AZD1222 COVID-19 vaccine. The study's findings and limits: Just a handful of people given AZD1222 tested seropositive at baseline. Among spike-specific TCRs, nearly half reportedly target unmutated variant regions. Most donors were white British and more were female, and clonal diversity was possibly underestimated.

Some clones are missing from TCRdb's copy, which holds only in-frame ones; the method was immunoSEQ multiplex PCR. Among tens of thousands of clones listed, about 88% were seen once. It was second doses at about 4 or about 12 weeks that were pooled. The starting material was peripheral blood, obtained 28 days after the second AZD1222 dose. The receptor was isolated from an adult who received the AZD1222 COVID-19 vaccine.

CDR3 bases: TGTGCCAGCAGTGAGGTAGCGGGGGTGGTGGATACGCAGTATTTT. Translation gives CASSEVAGVVDTQYF. The chain joins TRBV2 to TRBJ2-3; 9 bases align to TRBD2. The V gene end was trimmed by 3 bases and the J gene end by 6 bases; junction bases not matched to a gene: 7. CDR3 length equals 15 residues. Germline V gives CDR1 SNHLY, CDR2 FYNNEI.